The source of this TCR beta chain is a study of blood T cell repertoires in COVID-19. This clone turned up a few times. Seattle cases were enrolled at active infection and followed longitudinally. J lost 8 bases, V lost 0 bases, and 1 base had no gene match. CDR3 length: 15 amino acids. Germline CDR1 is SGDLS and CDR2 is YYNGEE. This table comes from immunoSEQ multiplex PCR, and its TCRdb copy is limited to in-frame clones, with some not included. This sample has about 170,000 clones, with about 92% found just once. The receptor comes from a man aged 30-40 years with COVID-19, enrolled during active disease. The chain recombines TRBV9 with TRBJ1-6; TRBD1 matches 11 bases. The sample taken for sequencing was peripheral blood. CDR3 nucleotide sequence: TGTGCCAGCAGCGTAGGGGGACAGGGGGATTCACCCCTCCACTTT. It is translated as CASSVGGQGDSPLHF.